Shown below are 16 T cell receptor beta chains from a single sample sequenced in a study of T-cell memory formation after mild COVID-19. TCRdb used MiXCR to reprocess the 5' RACE reads, holding one entry per CDR3 protein. The sample records approximately 400,000 distinct CDR3 sequences, under 20% being singletons. The sequenced material came from PBMCs or a T cell subset sorted from them (not recorded which). The receptors here all came from a young man who had mild COVID-19 (a few samples of this study predate the infection). Cell type and time point are not known.

This clonotype has just a few counts. This chain uses TRBV28 with TRBJ2-7; D perhaps matches TRBD1 (6 bases). With 4 bases removed from V and 3 bases from J, the gap between germline ends came to 10 bases. Germline V CDR1 and CDR2: MDHEN, SYDVKM. The CDR3 extends over 13 amino acids. The CDR3, as DNA: TGTGCCAGCAGTTCCCCGGACAGCTACGAGCAGTACGTC. Its protein is CASSSPDSYEQYV.

The sample holds a few counts of this clonotype. The chain is built from TRBV18 and TRBJ2-7; D remains unclear. Trimming shortened V by 2 bases and J by 0 bases, and 11 bases separated the two germline ends. CDR3 length: 15 residues. CDR1 and CDR2 (germline): KGHSH, LQKENI. The CDR3 DNA reads TGTGCCAGCTCACCAGGGGTAGGTGTCTCCTACGAGCAGTACTTC. Amino acids: CASSPGVGVSYEQYF.

This clonotype was seen a few times. J is TRBJ2-5 and V is TRBV11-2; D is ambiguous. This CDR3 spans 13 amino acids. Germline CDR1 is SGHAT and CDR2 is FQNNGV. V lost 5 bases, J lost 9 bases, and 16 bases lay in between. DNA of the CDR3: TGTGCCAGCAGCCAAACAGAGTTTGTGGCCCAGTACTTC. Protein sequence: CASSQTEFVAQYF.

In DNA form, the CDR3 reads TGTGCCAGCAGGGATACACACGAGCAGTACTTC. Amino acid sequence: CASRDTHEQYF. This chain joins TRBV12-3 or TRBV12-4 and TRBJ2-7; D remains ambiguous. The CDR3 is made up of 11 amino acids. The V end was cut by 6 bases, the J end by 5 bases, with 8 bases between.

This clonotype was seen only a few times. V usage is TRBV13 and J usage is TRBJ1-2, with D hard to call. This CDR3 is 15 amino acids long. In germline, CDR1 is PRHDT, CDR2 FYEKMQ (reference sequence). The V gene lost 0 bases and the J gene lost 1 base, with 9 bases spanning the gap. CDR3 in DNA: TGTGCCAGCAGCTTAGGGGTTTCAAATAACTATGGCTACACCTTC. This sequence encodes CASSLGVSNNYGYTF.

In this sample, this clonotype turned up a few times. V is TRBV4-3 and J is TRBJ1-6; no reliable D call. CDR1 LGHNA and CDR2 YSLEER come from the germline V gene. The CDR3 extends over 15 amino acids. Trimming left V 8 bases short and J 9 bases short, with 20 bases between. CDR3 region: CASGEDSPWSSPLHF. The CDR3 DNA reads TGCGCCAGCGGGGAAGATTCCCCGTGGAGTTCACCCCTCCACTTT.

The chain employs TRBV5-1 and TRBJ2-7; 9 bases are a match to TRBD2. Trimming cost V 0 bases and J 3 bases; bases outside gene matches: 4. From germline, CDR1 is SGHRS and CDR2 YFSETQ. The CDR3 covers 15 residues. The CDR3 sequence is CASSLGGSGSYEQYF. DNA of the CDR3: TGCGCCAGCAGCTTGGGTGGTAGCGGGAGCTACGAGCAGTACTTC.

The rearrangement uses TRBV7-8 and TRBJ2-7, with 8 bases identical to TRBD1. This CDR3 is 14 amino acids long. V gave up 5 bases and J gave up 5 bases; unmatched junction bases: 8. The germline gives CDR1 SGHVS, CDR2 FQNEAQ. The CDR3 loop is CASSTPTGAHEQYF. The CDR3 DNA reads as TGTGCCAGCAGCACCCCGACAGGGGCCCACGAGCAGTACTTC.

This clonotype was found a few times. J is TRBJ1-4 and V is TRBV29-1; D is uncertain. The CDR3 length is 16 residues. CDR1 and CDR2 (germline): SQVTM, ANQGSEA. Trimming shortened V by 6 bases and J by 3 bases, and 20 bases separated the two germline ends. For the CDR3, the DNA is TGCAGCGTCTCAATAGGTCTCTCAACGGCTAATGAAAAACTGTTTTTT. It yields the protein CSVSIGLSTANEKLFF.

CDR3 sequence reads: CASSPGEYTEAFF. The CDR3 DNA is TGTGCCAGCAGTCCTGGGGAATATACTGAAGCTTTCTTT. The V and J genes are TRBV12-3 or TRBV12-4 and TRBJ1-1; D is unresolved. This CDR3 comprises 13 residues. Trimming cost V 5 bases and J 5 bases, with 12 bases left between them.

V and J are TRBV3-1 and TRBJ2-1, with 14 bases aligning to TRBD2. This CDR3 is 14 amino acids long. In germline, CDR1 is LGHDT, CDR2 YNNKEL (reference sequence). The junction had 6 bases not matched to a gene; V was cut back by 5 bases and J by 12 bases. The CDR3 bases are TGTGCCAGCAGCGGGACTAGCGGGGGACTCGGGCAGTTCTTC. Protein product: CASSGTSGGLGQFF.

The CDR3 loop reads CASSSNRGTQYF. As DNA, the CDR3 is TGTGCCAGCAGCTCCAACCGCGGTACGCAGTATTTT. The chain joins TRBV5-6 to TRBJ2-3, with unresolved D. This CDR3 spans 12 amino acids. Germline V CDR1 and CDR2: SGHDT, YYEEEE. V lost 3 bases and J lost 8, with 10 bases in between.

J is TRBJ2-1 and V is TRBV5-1; D is possibly TRBD2 (6 bases). Germline assignment: CDR1 SGHRS and CDR2 YFSETQ. V gave up 5 bases and J gave up 10 bases, with 19 bases separating them. The CDR3 is 14 amino acids. For the CDR3, the DNA is TGCGCCAGCAGAGCCGGGGACTCCCTAGGGGAGCAGTTCTTC. Protein sequence: CASRAGDSLGEQFF.

The chain couples TRBV12-3 or TRBV12-4 to TRBJ1-3, with D hard to call. The CDR3 loop spans 14 amino acids. V was cut by 3 bases and J by 0 bases, with 6 bases left in between. The CDR3 nucleotides read TGTGCCAGCAGTTTCCGGGTCTCTGGAAACACCATATATTTT. Its translation: CASSFRVSGNTIYF.

The V gene is TRBV5-1, the J gene TRBJ2-3; D possibly corresponds to TRBD1 (8 bases). The CDR3 extends over 16 amino acids. Trimming left V 3 bases short and J 2 bases short, with 16 bases between. The germline gives CDR1 SGHRS, CDR2 YFSETQ. The CDR3 bases are TGCGCCAGCAGCTCGGGAGCGGGACAGGACACAGATACGCAGTATTTT. Amino acids: CASSSGAGQDTDTQYF.

This clonotype occurred a few times. The gene calls are TRBV7-2 and TRBJ2-1; D is ambiguous. The V gene's germline CDR1 is SGHTA and CDR2 FQGNSA. V lost 8 bases to trimming and J lost 6 bases, with 11 bases between them. The CDR3 is made up of 12 amino acids. This chain's CDR3 is CASETTRNEQFF. DNA of the CDR3: TGTGCCAGCGAGACGACCCGCAATGAGCAGTTCTTC.